This T cell receptor (beta chain) appears in the sequencing data of a study of T-cell reconstitution after alpha-beta-depleted transplantation in children. A TCRbeta library incorporating unique molecular identifiers was prepared. TCRdb re-derived calls from the PCR reads in MiXCR, one entry per CDR3 protein. The sample contains roughly 24,000 distinct CDR3 sequences, approximately 10% of which appear only once. This clonotype was detected many times. The TCR comes from a human donor who donated a stem cell graft to a child with chronic granulomatous disease. The specimen was PBMCs from the stem cell graft donor, collected from the stem cell graft.

This CDR3 reads CSVEQLFGGYSYNEQFF. The CDR3 DNA reads as TGCAGCGTTGAGCAACTCTTCGGGGGGTACTCCTACAATGAGCAGTTCTTC. The V call is TRBV29-1, the J call TRBJ2-1, with 7 nucleotides matching TRBD2. V shed 3 bases and J 0 bases; nucleotides not matched to a gene: 11. The CDR3 loop spans 17 amino acids. Per germline, CDR1 SQVTM and CDR2 ANQGSEA.